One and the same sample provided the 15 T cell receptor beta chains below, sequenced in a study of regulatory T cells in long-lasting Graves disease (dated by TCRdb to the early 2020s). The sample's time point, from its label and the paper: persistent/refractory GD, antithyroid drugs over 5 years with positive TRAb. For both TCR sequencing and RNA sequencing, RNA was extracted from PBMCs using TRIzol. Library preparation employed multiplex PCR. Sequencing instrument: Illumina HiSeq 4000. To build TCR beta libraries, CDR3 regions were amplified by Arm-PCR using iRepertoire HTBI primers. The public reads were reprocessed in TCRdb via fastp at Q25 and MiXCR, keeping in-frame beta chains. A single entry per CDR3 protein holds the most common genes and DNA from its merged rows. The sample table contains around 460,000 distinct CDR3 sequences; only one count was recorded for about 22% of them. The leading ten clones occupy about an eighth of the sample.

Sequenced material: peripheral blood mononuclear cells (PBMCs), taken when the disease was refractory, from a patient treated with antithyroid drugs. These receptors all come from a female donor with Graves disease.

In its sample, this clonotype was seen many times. The CDR3 DNA is TGTGCCAGCAGCTACACGACAGGCGGGAACACTGAAGCTTTCTTT. Protein: CASSYTTGGNTEAFF. The V call is TRBV11-1, the J call TRBJ1-1; D may be TRBD1 (6 bases). Germline assignment: CDR1 SGHAT and CDR2 FQDESV (reference sequence). The V gene lost 4 bases and the J gene lost 1 base, with 13 bases spanning the gap. The CDR3 contains 15 residues.

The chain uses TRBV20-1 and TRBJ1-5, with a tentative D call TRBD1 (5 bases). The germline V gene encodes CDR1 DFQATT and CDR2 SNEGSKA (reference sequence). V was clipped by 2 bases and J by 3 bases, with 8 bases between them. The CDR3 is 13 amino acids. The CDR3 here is CSARQGYNQPQHF. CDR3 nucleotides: TGCAGTGCTAGACAGGGCTACAATCAGCCCCAGCATTTT.

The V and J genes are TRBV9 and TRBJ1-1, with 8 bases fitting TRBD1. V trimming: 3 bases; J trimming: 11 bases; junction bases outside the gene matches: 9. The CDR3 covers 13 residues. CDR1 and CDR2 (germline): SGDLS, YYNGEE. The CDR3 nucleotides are TGTGCCAGCAGCGGGGGAGACAGGGGTTGGGCTTTCTTT. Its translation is CASSGGDRGWAFF.

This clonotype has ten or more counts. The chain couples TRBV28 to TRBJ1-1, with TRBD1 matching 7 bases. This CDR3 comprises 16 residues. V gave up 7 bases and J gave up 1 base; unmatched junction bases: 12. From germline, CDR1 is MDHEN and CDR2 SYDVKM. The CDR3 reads CASTFSQGGGNTEAFF. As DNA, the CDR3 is TGTGCCAGCACATTCAGCCAGGGGGGGGGGAACACTGAAGCTTTCTTT.

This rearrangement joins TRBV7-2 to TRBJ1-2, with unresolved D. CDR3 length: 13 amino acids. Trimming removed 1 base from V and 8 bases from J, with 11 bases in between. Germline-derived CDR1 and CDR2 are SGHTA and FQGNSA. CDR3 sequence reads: CASSLGVNGGYTF. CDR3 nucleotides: TGTGCCAGCAGCTTAGGGGTAAATGGAGGCTACACCTTC.

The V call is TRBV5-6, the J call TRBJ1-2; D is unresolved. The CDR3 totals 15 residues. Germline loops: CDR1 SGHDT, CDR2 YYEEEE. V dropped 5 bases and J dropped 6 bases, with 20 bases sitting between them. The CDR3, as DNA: TGTGCCAGCAGGGATATCGGGAACCTGGCTAATGGCTACACCTTC. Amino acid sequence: CASRDIGNLANGYTF.

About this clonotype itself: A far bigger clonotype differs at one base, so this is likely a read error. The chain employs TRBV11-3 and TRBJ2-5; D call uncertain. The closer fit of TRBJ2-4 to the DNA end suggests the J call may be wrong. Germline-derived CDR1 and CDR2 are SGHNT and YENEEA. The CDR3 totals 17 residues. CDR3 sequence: CASSSPFWPGRENIQYF. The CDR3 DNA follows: TGTGCCAGCAGCTCCCCTTTCTGGCCAGGTCGTGAAAACATTCAGTACTTC.

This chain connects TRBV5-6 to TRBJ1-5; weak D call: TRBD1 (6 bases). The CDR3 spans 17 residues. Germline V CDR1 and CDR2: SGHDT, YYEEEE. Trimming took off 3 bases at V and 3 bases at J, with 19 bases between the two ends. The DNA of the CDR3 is TGTGCCAGCAGCTCGGGCCATGGGGGCCTCTACAATCAGCCCCAGCATTTT. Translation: CASSSGHGGLYNQPQHF.

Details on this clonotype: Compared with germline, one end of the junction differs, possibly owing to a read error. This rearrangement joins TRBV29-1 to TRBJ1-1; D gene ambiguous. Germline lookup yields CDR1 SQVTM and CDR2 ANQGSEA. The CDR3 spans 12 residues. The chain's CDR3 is CSVERVNIEAFF. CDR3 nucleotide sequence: TGCAGCGTTGAACGTGTGAACATTGAAGCTTTCTTT.

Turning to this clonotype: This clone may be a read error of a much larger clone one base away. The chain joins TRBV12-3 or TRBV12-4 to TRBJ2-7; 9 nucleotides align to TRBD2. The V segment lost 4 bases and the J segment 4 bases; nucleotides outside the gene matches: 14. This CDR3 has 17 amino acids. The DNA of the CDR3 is TGTGCCAGCAGTTCGGGGACTGCGGGAGGGCGAGAATACGAGCAGTACTTC. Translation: CASSSGTAGGREYEQYF.

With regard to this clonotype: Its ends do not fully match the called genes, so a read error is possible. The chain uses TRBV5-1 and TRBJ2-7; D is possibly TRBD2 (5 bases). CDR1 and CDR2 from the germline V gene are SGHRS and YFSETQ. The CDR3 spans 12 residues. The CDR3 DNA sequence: TGCGTCAGCAGCGTGGACTCTTACGAGCAGTACTTC. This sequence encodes CVSSVDSYEQYF.

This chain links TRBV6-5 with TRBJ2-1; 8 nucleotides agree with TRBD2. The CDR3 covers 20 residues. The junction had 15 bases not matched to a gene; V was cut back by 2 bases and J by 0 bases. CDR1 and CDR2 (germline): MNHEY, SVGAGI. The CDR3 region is CASSYPSAGELPFSYNEQFF. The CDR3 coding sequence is TGTGCCAGCAGTTACCCCTCAGCGGGAGAGCTCCCATTCTCCTACAATGAGCAGTTCTTC.

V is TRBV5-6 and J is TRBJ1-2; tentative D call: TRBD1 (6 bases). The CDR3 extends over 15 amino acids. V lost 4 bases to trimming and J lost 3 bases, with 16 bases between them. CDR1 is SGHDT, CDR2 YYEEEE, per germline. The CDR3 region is CASSPQGRGDYGYTF. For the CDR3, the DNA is TGTGCCAGCAGCCCTCAGGGGCGAGGTGACTATGGCTACACCTTC.

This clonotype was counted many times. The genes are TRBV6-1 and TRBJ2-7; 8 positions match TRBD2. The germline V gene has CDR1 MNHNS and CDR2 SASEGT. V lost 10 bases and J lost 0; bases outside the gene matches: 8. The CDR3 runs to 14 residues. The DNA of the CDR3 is TGTGCCACCAAGCGGGGGCGAAGCTCCTACGAGCAGTACTTC. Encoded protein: CATKRGRSSYEQYF.

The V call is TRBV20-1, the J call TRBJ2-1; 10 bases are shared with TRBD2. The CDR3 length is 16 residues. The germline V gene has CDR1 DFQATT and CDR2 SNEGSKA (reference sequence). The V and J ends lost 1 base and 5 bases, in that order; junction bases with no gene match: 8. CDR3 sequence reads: CSARVRLAGQDNEQFF. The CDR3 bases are TGCAGTGCTAGAGTTAGACTAGCGGGTCAGGACAATGAGCAGTTCTTC.